This T cell receptor (beta chain) was found in a study of post-analysis software for immune sequencing data. As for the study in general: The study covered relapsing-remitting, secondary progressive and progressive-relapsing courses of multiple sclerosis.

Unique-molecular-identifier-tagged TCR beta cDNA libraries were used. A population of about 0.95 to 11 million T cells gave rise to approximately 530,000 cDNA molecules. In TCRdb, the PCR reads were re-called with MiXCR into one record per CDR3 protein. The table includes about 560,000 distinct CDR3 sequences, about 40% detected once. This CDR3 region has 15 residues. The germline V gene has CDR1 ENHRY and CDR2 SYGVKD. Germline trimming cut 4 bases from V and 2 bases from J; bases unmatched to any gene: 5. General study results and limits: Samples prepared in the same batch strongly co-clustered by F measure. The study found TRBV5-6, TRBV5-1 and TRBV20-1 among 5 or 6 TRBV segments more frequent in patients than controls. The study found significantly lower normalized Chao1 diversity in multiple sclerosis patients than in controls.

This clonotype was counted only a few times. What it binds is not known. This receptor was taken from a girl aged 10 to 17 with multiple sclerosis. Input material: blood. The J gene is TRBJ2-5, the V gene TRBV10-3, with 9 bases lining up with TRBD2. The CDR3 nucleotides read TGTGCCATCAGTGGGGAGACTAGCGGACAAGAGACCCAGTACTTC. It codes for CAISGETSGQETQYF.